The 8 T cell receptor beta chains in this list originate from one sample, sequenced in a study of cytomegalovirus exposure and HLA in healthy donors (dated by TCRdb to about 2017). To prepare the library, the immunoSEQ multiplex PCR assay was applied. TCRdb holds this immuneACCESS table with in-frame rearrangements only. Some clones are missing; in checked studies, unresolved V genes explain under half, and the rest has no known cause. This sample comprises under 250,000 clones, more than 75% of them detected only once. The ten largest clones add up to 2% to 2.5% of the sample. Sequenced: PBMCs. These receptors all come from a woman aged 18-29 years in good health and CMV-seropositive.

The V and J genes are TRBV13 and TRBJ2-7; 7 bases map to TRBD1. Per germline, CDR1 PRHDT and CDR2 FYEKMQ (reference sequence). V shed 5 bases and J 2 bases; nucleotides not matched to a gene: 9. The length of the CDR3 is 15 residues. The CDR3 nucleotides read TGTGCCAGCAGCCCCACAGGGGTTTTGCCCTACGAGCAGTACTTC. Translation: CASSPTGVLPYEQYF.

This clone came up once. At one of its ends the junction is not consistent with the germline gene, which may arise from a read error. The chain uses TRBV7-7 and TRBJ2-1; a weak D match, TRBD2 (5 bases). Germline-derived CDR1 and CDR2 are SSHAT and FNYEAQ (reference sequence). The CDR3 has 15 amino acids. This CDR3 is CASSLGPGFLNEQFF. The CDR3 DNA follows: TGTGCTAGCAGCTTAGGGCCGGGATTCCTCAATGAGCAGTTCTTC. Full variable domain (outside the CDR3, taken from reference TRBV7-7 and TRBJ2-1): GAGVSQSPRYKVTKRGQDVTLRCDPISSHATLYWYQQALGQGPEFLTYFNYEAQPDKSGLPSDRFSAERPEGSISTLTIQRTEQRDSAMYRCASSLGPGFLNEQFFGPGTRLTVL.

V is TRBV27 and J is TRBJ2-7; maybe TRBD2 (5 bases). The germline gives CDR1 MNHEY, CDR2 SMNVEV (reference sequence). With 2 bases removed from V and 5 bases from J, the gap between germline ends came to 13 bases. The CDR3 extends over 14 amino acids. The CDR3, as DNA: TGTGCCAGCAGTTTAAACGGGGTCCATCACGAGCAGTACTTC. This encodes CASSLNGVHHEQYF.

This sequence joins TRBV18 and TRBJ1-1, with a weak D call TRBD1 (6 bases). V dropped 3 bases and J dropped 0 bases, with 14 bases sitting between them. In germline, CDR1 is KGHSH, CDR2 LQKENI. This CDR3 has 16 amino acids. The DNA for the CDR3 is TGTGCCAGCTCACCCCTATGGGGGGGGCTGAACACTGAAGCTTTCTTT. Translated: CASSPLWGGLNTEAFF. Variable domain in full (rest from reference TRBV18 and TRBJ1-1): NAGVMQNPRHLVRRRGQEARLRCSPMKGHSHVYWYRQLPEEGLKFMVYLQKENIIDESGMPKERFSAEFPKEGPSILRIQQVVRGDSAAYFCASSPLWGGLNTEAFFGQGTRLTVV.

The chain couples TRBV12-5 to TRBJ2-1; TRBD2 matches at 7 bases. Per germline, CDR1 LGHNT and CDR2 FRNRAP. V gave up 0 bases and J gave up 0 bases; unmatched junction bases: 23. The CDR3 extends over 23 amino acids. CDR3 in amino acids: CASGLVTRGGLVPPISSYNEQFF. DNA of the CDR3: TGTGCTAGTGGTTTGGTAACCCGGGGAGGACTAGTCCCGCCGATTAGCTCCTACAATGAGCAGTTCTTC.

The V call is TRBV9, the J call TRBJ2-7; 8 nucleotides line up with TRBD1. CDR1 is SGDLS and CDR2 is YYNGEE in the germline V gene. CDR3 length: 15 amino acids. The junction had 11 bases not matched to a gene; V was cut back by 0 bases and J by 9 bases. CDR3 residues: CASSVDLGQVWVQYF. CDR3 in DNA: TGTGCCAGCAGCGTAGATCTGGGACAGGTTTGGGTGCAGTACTTC.

The rearrangement uses TRBV29-1 and TRBJ1-2; maybe TRBD1 (6 bases). The germline V and J ends were trimmed by 7 bases and 8 bases, with 17 bases remaining between them. The CDR3 has 12 amino acids. Looked up from germline, CDR1 is SQVTM and CDR2 is ANQGSEA. DNA of the CDR3: TGCAGCGCAATACAGGGTCATGGGGGCTACACCTTC. It specifies CSAIQGHGGYTF.

This chain joins TRBV27 and TRBJ2-7; D may be TRBD1 (6 bases). V shed 2 bases and J shed 6 bases, with 14 bases lying between them. The V gene's germline CDR1 is MNHEY and CDR2 SMNVEV (reference sequence). The CDR3 has 14 amino acids. CDR3 in DNA: TGTGCCAGCAGTTTACAGCCAGGGGCCTCCGAGCAGTACTTC. It yields the protein CASSLQPGASEQYF.